The following is a T cell receptor beta chain sequence with its context. Its antigen is currently not known. Nothing much larger sits one base from this clone, and base qualities are not available. Trimming takes 4 bases from V and 4 bases from J, and the germline ends sit 10 bases apart. The germline V gene (reference sequence) yields LGHDT for CDR1 and YNNKEL for CDR2. The CDR3, cysteine through phenylalanine, is 14 amino acids long. The entry retains the CDR3 DNA only, 42 bases that are in frame from base 1. One collaborating source in Seattle enrolled patients during active infection and followed them longitudinally through the course of disease. Each collaborating institution followed its own protocols to collect whole blood in K2EDTA tubes. For TCRbeta analysis, collaborators shipped samples in one of three forms: frozen whole blood, isolated PBMCs, or DNA extracted from either of those sample types.

This entry is derived from a study of blood T cell repertoires in COVID-19 (dated by TCRdb to about 2020). With respect to the entire study: The collaborator samples originated in the United States, Italy and Spain and spanned the acute and convalescent phases of COVID-19. Where available, HLA class I and class II types were taken from metadata supplied by the sample provider and were not determined by assay-based typing. The prospective study material was composed of cDNA or gDNA derived from T cells, B-cell-depleted T cells, or PBMCs. The repertoires were released in a freely available public database meant as a resource for research on the immune response to SARS-CoV-2. The samples were drawn from the first 160 participants of the ongoing ImmuneRACE study and from 1,200 or so subjects provided by 6 global collaborators. Sample metadata almost always included a de-identified subject ID, COVID-19 status, age in years and sex. The dataset comprised deeply sampled blood TCRbeta repertoires from subjects exposed to, actively infected with, or recovered from COVID-19.

Broader findings and caveats from the paper: How much clinical and demographic metadata was included differed by source and by participant, and the metadata was provided uncurated.

The immunoSEQ Assay, a bias-controlled multiplex PCR, was used to amplify TCRbeta CDR3 regions from genomic DNA. The published analysis was carried out like this. Nucleated cell counts per sample were estimated from amplification of reference gene primers within the assay. Sequence reads were collapsed and filtered to measure the absolute abundance of every unique TCRbeta CDR3 rearrangement. Productive Simpson clonality was computed per sample as the square root of Simpson's diversity index over productive rearrangements. TCRdb obtained this table from immuneACCESS and retained in-frame rearrangements with V and J assigned. These tables miss some clones; where compared with another copy, unresolved V genes account for less than half of the shortfall, and the remainder is unexplained. That table furnishes V, J and clone size, whereas the DNA furnished D and trimming. This sample comprises approximately 170,000 clones, roughly 88% of them detected only once. The ten biggest clones cover 6.9% of the sample.

The receptor comes from a man older than 75 with COVID-19, enrolled during active disease. The V and J genes are TRBV3-1 (or the pseudogene TRBV3-2) and TRBJ2-2; no D gene is confidently identified. The sequencing input was peripheral blood. The CDR3 sequence is CASSLRRSTGELFF. The sequenced DNA: TGTGCCAGCAGCCTCCGGAGAAGCACCGGGGAGCTGTTTTTT.